This T cell receptor (beta chain) was identified in a study of T cell responses to AZD1222 COVID-19 vaccine. In regard to this clone: The antigen is not known.

The table came from immunoSEQ multiplex PCR; TCRdb's copy has only in-frame clones and leaves some out. The table includes around 110,000 clones, less than 95% detected once. V lost 2 bases, J lost 8 bases, and 18 bases lay in between. In germline, CDR1 is MGHRA, CDR2 YSYEKL. CDR3 length: 15 residues. Study-wide results and limits: Unmutated variant regions reportedly attract nearly half of all spike-specific TCRs.

The sequences come from peripheral blood, collected 28 days after the second AZD1222 dose. The rearrangement links TRBV4-1 to TRBJ1-2; D is uncertain. The receptor's source is an adult who received the AZD1222 COVID-19 vaccine. In nucleotides, the CDR3 is TGCGCCAGCAGCCAAAATCGGCGGGGTCCTGGGGGCTACACCTTC. Residues: CASSQNRRGPGGYTF.